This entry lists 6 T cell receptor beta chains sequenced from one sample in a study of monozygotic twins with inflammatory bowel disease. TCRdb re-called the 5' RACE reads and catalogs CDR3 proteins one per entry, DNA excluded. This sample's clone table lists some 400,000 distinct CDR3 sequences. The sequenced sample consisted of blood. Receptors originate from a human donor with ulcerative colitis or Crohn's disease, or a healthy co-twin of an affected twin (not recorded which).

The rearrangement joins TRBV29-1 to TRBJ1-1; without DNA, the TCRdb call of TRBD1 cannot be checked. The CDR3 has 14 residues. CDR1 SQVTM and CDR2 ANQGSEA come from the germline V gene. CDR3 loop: CSVHDRGRVTEAFF.

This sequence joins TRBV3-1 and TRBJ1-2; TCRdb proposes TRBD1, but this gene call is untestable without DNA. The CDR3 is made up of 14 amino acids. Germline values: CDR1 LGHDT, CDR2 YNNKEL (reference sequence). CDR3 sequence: CASSQERIGAGYTF.

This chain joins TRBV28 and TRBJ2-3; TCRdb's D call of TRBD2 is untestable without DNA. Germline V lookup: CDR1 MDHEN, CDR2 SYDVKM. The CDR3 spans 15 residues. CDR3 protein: CASSPGTLTTDTQYF.

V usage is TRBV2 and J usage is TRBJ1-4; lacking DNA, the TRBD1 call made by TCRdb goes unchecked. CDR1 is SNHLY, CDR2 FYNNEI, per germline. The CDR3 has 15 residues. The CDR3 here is CASSRGSASNEKLFF.

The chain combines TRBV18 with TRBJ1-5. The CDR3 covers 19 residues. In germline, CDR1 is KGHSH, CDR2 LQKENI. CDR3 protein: CASSPRQGGVGGSNQPQHF.

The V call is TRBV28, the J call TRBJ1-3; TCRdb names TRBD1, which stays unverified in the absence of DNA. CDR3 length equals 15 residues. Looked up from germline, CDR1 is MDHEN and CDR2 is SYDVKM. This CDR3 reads CAITTGTSSGNTIYF.